One and the same sample provided the 15 T cell receptor beta chains below, sequenced in a study of blood T cell repertoires in COVID-19. Using immunoSEQ multiplex PCR, the repertoire was profiled, and TCRdb retains in-frame clones only, with some absent. Of tens of thousands of clones listed, about nine tenths are singletons. Sequenced: peripheral blood. The receptors were gathered from a woman aged 45 to 65 with active or convalescent COVID-19.

The chain has TRBV18 and TRBJ2-3; the match to TRBD1 covers 8 bases. J was trimmed by 3 bases and V by 1 base; bases with no gene match: 9. In germline, CDR1 is KGHSH, CDR2 LQKENI. The CDR3 covers 17 residues. CDR3 sequence (DNA): TGTGCCAGCTCACCACGTGGTGGCAGGGGGCTAACAGATACGCAGTATTTT. Its protein is CASSPRGGRGLTDTQYF.

The CDR3 reads CASSLSLNTGELFF. The CDR3 coding sequence is TGTGCCAGCAGTTTATCCTTGAACACCGGGGAGCTGTTTTTT. This chain uses TRBV27 with TRBJ2-2; D gene unclear. Germline V gene lookup returns CDR1 MNHEY and CDR2 SMNVEV (reference sequence). The CDR3 is 14 residues long. Trimming cost V 0 bases and J 1 base, with 3 bases left between them.

J is TRBJ2-7 and V is TRBV29-1; TRBD1 matches at 10 bases. The germline gives CDR1 SQVTM, CDR2 ANQGSEA. J was trimmed by 4 bases and V by 3 bases; bases with no gene match: 6. The CDR3 loop spans 14 amino acids. CDR3 protein: CSVDLGQGTYEQYF. CDR3 in DNA: TGCAGCGTTGATCTGGGACAGGGGACGTACGAGCAGTACTTC.

As DNA, the CDR3 is TGTGCCAGCATCAGGCAGGGTATGAGTCAGCCCCAGCATTTT. Translation gives CASIRQGMSQPQHF. This chain uses TRBV28 with TRBJ1-5, with a possible D match to TRBD1 (5 bases). CDR1 is MDHEN and CDR2 is SYDVKM in the germline V gene. V lost 7 bases and J lost 6, with 16 bases in between. This CDR3 has 14 amino acids.

The V and J genes are TRBV13 and TRBJ2-1, with D perhaps TRBD2 (6 bases). Trimming shortened V by 2 bases and J by 5 bases, and 7 bases separated the two germline ends. The length of the CDR3 is 13 residues. Germline-derived CDR1 and CDR2 are PRHDT and FYEKMQ (reference sequence). In DNA form, the CDR3 reads TGTGCCAGCAGCTTACGGAGGGACAATGAGCAGTTCTTC. As protein: CASSLRRDNEQFF.

The rearrangement uses TRBV6-5 and TRBJ1-5, with D possibly TRBD1 on 5 matching bases. CDR1 is MNHEY, CDR2 SVGAGI, per germline. Trimming stripped 6 bases from V and 6 bases from J, with 18 bases between. This CDR3 comprises 15 residues. CDR3: CASSPYRNSGQPQHF. Written as DNA, the CDR3 is TGTGCCAGCAGCCCATACAGGAATAGTGGTCAGCCCCAGCATTTT.

This chain links TRBV19 with TRBJ1-1; 7 bases map to TRBD1. CDR3 length: 12 residues. CDR1 LNHDA and CDR2 SQIVND come from the germline V gene (reference sequence). After removal of 6 bases from V and 5 bases from J, the junction contained 3 bases not matched to a gene. The CDR3 protein is CASSFRGTEAFF. Written as DNA, the CDR3 is TGTGCCAGTAGCTTCAGGGGGACTGAAGCTTTCTTT. Complete variable domain (other parts from reference TRBV19 and TRBJ1-1): DGGITQSPKYLFRKEGQNVTLSCEQNLNHDAMYWYRQDPGQGLRLIYYSQIVNDFQKGDIAEGYSVSREKKESFPLTVTSAQKNPTAFYLCASSFRGTEAFFGQGTRLTVV.

The CDR3 loop is CASSRGLAGVTQYF. The DNA of the CDR3 is TGTGCCAGCAGCCGGGGACTAGCGGGAGTTACGCAGTATTTT. The chain uses TRBV11-3 and TRBJ2-3, with 14 bases lining up with TRBD2. V gave up 5 bases and J gave up 8 bases; unmatched junction bases: 3. Germline V lookup: CDR1 SGHNT, CDR2 YENEEA. There are 14 residues in the CDR3.

The V and J genes are TRBV30 and TRBJ1-5; maybe TRBD1 (5 bases). Deletions cut 1 base from V and 0 bases from J, with 10 bases between. CDR1 is GTSNPN, CDR2 SVGIG, per germline (reference sequence). The CDR3 runs 15 residues. CDR3 DNA: TGTGCCTGGAGTGGGCAGGGCTATAGCAATCAGCCCCAGCATTTT. Protein product: CAWSGQGYSNQPQHF.

V is TRBV4-2 and J is TRBJ2-7; maybe TRBD2 (5 bases). This CDR3 has 19 residues. In germline, CDR1 is LGHNA, CDR2 YNFKEQ. V lost 1 base, J lost 0 bases, and 22 bases lay in between. The CDR3 region has the DNA TGTGCCAGCAGCCAAGTAGGGCTCAACTGGGGAGCTAGCTCCTACGAGCAGTACTTC. This codes for CASSQVGLNWGASSYEQYF.

The rearrangement links TRBV27 to TRBJ2-7; D possibly corresponds to TRBD2 (6 bases). Germline CDR1 MNHEY, CDR2 SMNVEV (reference sequence). The CDR3 consists of 15 residues. Trimming pared 5 bases from V and 3 bases from J, leaving 17 bases between. CDR3 nucleotides: TGTGCCAGCAGTGAGACGGGAGAAGGGTACTACGAGCAGTACTTC. Its translation: CASSETGEGYYEQYF.

This rearrangement joins TRBV5-4 to TRBJ2-1; 14 positions match TRBD2. CDR1 SGHNT and CDR2 YYREEE come from the germline V gene (reference sequence). The CDR3 has 17 residues. J gave up 4 bases and V 5 bases, and 8 bases lay outside the gene matches. The CDR3 region has the DNA TGTGCCAGCAGGTATGGGACTAGCGGGAGTCAGTACAATGAGCAGTTCTTC. It specifies CASRYGTSGSQYNEQFF. Based on the CDR3 plus reference TRBV5-4 and TRBJ2-1, the full variable domain is ETGVTQSPTHLIKTRGQQVTLRCSSQSGHNTVSWYQQALGQGPQFIFQYYREEENGRGNFPPRFSGLQFPNYSSELNVNALELDDSALYLCASRYGTSGSQYNEQFFGPGTRLTVL.

This clone was seen only a few times. V and J are TRBV10-3 and TRBJ1-3, with 9 bases identical to TRBD1. Trimming took 4 bases from V and 7 from J; bases not matched to a gene: 2. This CDR3 has 13 residues. The V gene's germline CDR1 is ENHRY and CDR2 SYGVKD. The CDR3 reads CAISGGQGNTIYF. The CDR3 nucleotides read TGTGCCATCAGTGGGGGACAGGGTAACACCATATATTTT.

The chain couples TRBV4-2 to TRBJ2-5; 8 bases fit TRBD2. The CDR3 runs to 18 residues. J was trimmed by 1 base and V by 4 bases; bases with no gene match: 14. Germline V gives CDR1 LGHNA, CDR2 YNFKEQ. CDR3 DNA: TGTGCCAGCAGCCCAAGAGCGGGAGTGCCCTTACTCCAAGAGACCCAGTACTTC. It codes for CASSPRAGVPLLQETQYF.

The chain couples TRBV27 to TRBJ2-2; TRBD1 is a possible D gene (5 bases). Germline assignment: CDR1 MNHEY and CDR2 SMNVEV (reference sequence). This CDR3 is built from 14 residues. The V gene lost 5 bases and the J gene lost 7 bases, with 14 bases spanning the gap. The CDR3: CASSPLDRNGELFF. DNA of the CDR3: TGTGCCAGCAGTCCCCTAGACAGAAACGGGGAGCTGTTTTTT.